Here is one T cell receptor (beta chain) with its context. This entry belongs to a study of cytomegalovirus exposure and HLA in healthy donors. Study-wide background: The study placed approximately 81% of its approximately 400 genotyped donors in the Caucasian-associated ancestry cluster.

The study ran its PCR with 60 Vbeta and 13 Jbeta primers. This table comes from immunoSEQ multiplex PCR, and its TCRdb copy is limited to in-frame clones, with some not included. The sample holds roughly 110,000 clones, 77% seen once. The ends were cut back, 5 bases at V and 2 bases at J, with 16 bases in the middle. CDR3 length equals 15 residues. Germline assignment: CDR1 SGHAT and CDR2 FQNNGV. The gene calls are TRBV11-2 and TRBJ2-7; a possible D gene is TRBD2 (6 bases). This sequence was found in a male donor in good health and CMV-seronegative. Sequencing used PBMCs. The CDR3 sequence: CASSASSGNTYEQYF. The CDR3 DNA is TGTGCCAGCAGCGCAAGTAGCGGTAATACCTACGAGCAGTACTTC.